These 31 T cell receptor beta chains share one sample of origin, sequenced in a study of regulatory T cells in long-lasting Graves disease. Relying on iRepertoire HTBI primers and Arm-PCR of CDR3 regions, the team built TCR beta libraries. TCRdb processed the multiplex PCR reads anew with MiXCR; each CDR3 protein has one entry. This table holds 360,000 or so distinct CDR3 sequences, around 15% found once. Sample time point: newly diagnosed GD, antithyroid drugs for less than 3 months. The TCR library was made from RNA extracted from PBMCs. This sample also belongs to another study, concerning T cells in Graves' hyperthyroidism and ophthalmopathy.

This specimen consisted of peripheral blood mononuclear cells (PBMCs), obtained at new diagnosis, from a patient treated with antithyroid drugs. Receptor source: a middle-aged man with Graves disease.

The gene calls are TRBV2 and TRBJ2-1; TRBD2 agrees at 9 bases. CDR3 size: 15 residues. V trimming: 1 base; J trimming: 6 bases; junction bases outside the gene matches: 4. Germline V gene data show CDR1 as SNHLY and CDR2 as FYNNEI. The CDR3 region is CASSEESGRTNEQFF. The DNA of the CDR3 is TGTGCCAGCAGTGAAGAAAGCGGGAGGACCAATGAGCAGTTCTTC.

This clonotype was observed many times. This sequence joins TRBV7-2 and TRBJ2-3, with TRBD2 matching over 7 bases. The CDR3 extends over 12 amino acids. CDR1 SGHTA and CDR2 FQGNSA come from the germline V gene. J was trimmed by 15 bases and V by 1 base; bases with no gene match: 7. The CDR3 DNA reads TGTGCCAGCAGCTTAGTAGGGCGGGGGAAATATTTT. Amino acid sequence: CASSLVGRGKYF. Complete variable domain (other parts from reference TRBV7-2 and TRBJ2-3): GAGVSQSPSNKVTEKGKDVELRCDPISGHTALYWYRQSLGQGLEFLIYFQGNSAPDKSGLPSDRFSAERTGGSVSTLTIQRTQQEDSAVYLCASSLVGRGKYFGPGTRLTVL.

This clonotype appeared many times. This chain links TRBV27 with TRBJ1-2, with TRBD1 as a possible D gene (5 bases). This CDR3 region has 15 residues. Trimming took 0 bases from V and 5 from J, leaving 13 bases between them. From germline, CDR1 is MNHEY and CDR2 SMNVEV (reference sequence). CDR3 bases: TGTGCCAGCAGTTTATCCCGGAGGGCAGGGTATGGCTACACCTTC. Its translation is CASSLSRRAGYGYTF.

The chain has TRBV10-3 and TRBJ1-2; maybe TRBD1 (6 bases). CDR3 length equals 14 residues. Looked up from germline, CDR1 is ENHRY and CDR2 is SYGVKD. Trimming stripped 2 bases from V and 4 bases from J, with 11 bases between. In nucleotides, the CDR3 is TGTGCCATCAGTGAGCGGACAGATTCCTATGGCTACACCTTC. This encodes CAISERTDSYGYTF.

This clonotype showed up just once. The V gene is TRBV4-1, the J gene TRBJ1-5, with TRBD1 as a possible D gene (6 bases). Trimming cost V 3 bases and J 11 bases, with 11 bases left between them. Germline CDR1 and CDR2: MGHRA and YSYEKL. The CDR3 runs to 12 residues. In DNA, the CDR3 is TGCGCCAGCAGCCATAACAAGGGGGCCCAGCATTTT. Amino acids: CASSHNKGAQHF.

As to this clonotype: A much larger clone differs from this one at a single base, so this may be a read error. The V gene is TRBV20-1, the J gene TRBJ2-6, with D tentatively TRBD1 or TRBD2 (5 bases each). The germline gives CDR1 DFQATT, CDR2 SNEGSKA (reference sequence). This CDR3 is built from 15 residues. Here the CDR3 reads CSARDGAGGTNVLTF. CDR3 nucleotides: TGCAGTGCTAGAGATGGGGCGGGTGGGACCAACGTCCTGACTTTC.

As regards this clonotype: This may be a read error: a much more frequent sequence differs by one nucleotide. V is TRBV20-1 and J is TRBJ2-1; tentatively, D is TRBD1 (6 bases). Trimming shortened V by 3 bases and J by 10 bases, and 19 bases separated the two germline ends. The CDR3 length is 14 residues. In germline, CDR1 is DFQATT, CDR2 SNEGSKA (reference sequence). The CDR3 nucleotides read TGCAGTGCTAGTTGGCAGGGGACAACCTACGAGCAGTTCTTC. Protein: CSASWQGTTYEQFF.

At least ten counts were recorded for this clonotype. V and J are TRBV3-1 and TRBJ2-1, with 11 bases matching TRBD2. With V trimmed by 3 bases and J by 7 bases, 5 bases remained unmatched. This CDR3 spans 15 amino acids. CDR1 is LGHDT, CDR2 YNNKEL, per germline (reference sequence). This chain's CDR3 is CASSHISGGVNEQFF. The CDR3 nucleotides are TGTGCCAGCAGCCACATTAGCGGGGGGGTAAATGAGCAGTTCTTC.

Ten or more counts support this clonotype. This sequence joins TRBV4-2 and TRBJ2-7, with TRBD1 matching 11 bases. With 0 bases clipped from V and 2 bases from J, the junction kept 3 bases outside the gene matches. The CDR3 covers 16 residues. Germline CDR1 reads LGHNA; CDR2 reads YNFKEQ. CDR3 bases: TGTGCCAGCAGCCAAGATGGGACAGGGGGGACCTACGAGCAGTACTTC. The encoded protein is CASSQDGTGGTYEQYF.

The chain carries TRBV12-3 or TRBV12-4 and TRBJ2-1, with 13 bases fitting TRBD2. With V trimmed by 3 bases and J by 5 bases, 1 base remained unmatched. This CDR3 is built from 15 residues. CDR3 sequence: CASSFGLAGDNEQFF. In DNA form, the CDR3 reads TGTGCCAGCAGTTTTGGACTAGCGGGGGACAATGAGCAGTTCTTC.

The V and J genes are TRBV7-9 and TRBJ2-1; the match to TRBD2 covers 8 bases. Germline V gene lookup returns CDR1 SEHNR and CDR2 FQNEAQ (reference sequence). The CDR3 is made up of 16 amino acids. V lost 1 base and J lost 1; bases outside the gene matches: 3. The CDR3 spells CASSLERGLSYNEQFF. CDR3 nucleotides: TGTGCCAGCAGCTTAGAGCGGGGGTTGTCCTACAATGAGCAGTTCTTC.

J is TRBJ1-6 and V is TRBV2, with TRBD1 identical over 8 bases. Germline V lookup: CDR1 SNHLY, CDR2 FYNNEI. The CDR3 is 14 residues long. After removal of 3 bases from V and 9 bases from J, the junction contained 4 bases not matched to a gene. CDR3: CASSERTGFSPLHF. CDR3 in DNA: TGTGCCAGCAGTGAGAGGACAGGGTTTTCACCCCTCCACTTT.

This clonotype occurred many times. This chain joins TRBV30 and TRBJ1-1, with D hard to call. Deletions cut 8 bases from V and 6 bases from J, with 13 bases between. Per germline, CDR1 GTSNPN and CDR2 SVGIG (reference sequence). This CDR3 spans 11 amino acids. CDR3 nucleotide sequence: TGTGCCGGTGGCCGCGCCCCTGAAGCTTTCTTT. It translates to CAGGRAPEAFF. The complete variable domain, with remaining parts taken from reference TRBV30 and TRBJ1-1, reads SQTIHQWPATLVQPVGSPLSLECTVEGTSNPNLYWYRQAAGRGLQLLFYSVGIGQISSEVPQNLSASRPQDRQFILSSKKLLLSDSGFYLCAGGRAPEAFFGQGTRLTVV.

The J gene is TRBJ1-1, the V gene TRBV30; D is uncertain. This CDR3 comprises 12 residues. Trimming took 5 bases from V and 8 from J, leaving 15 bases between them. Per germline, CDR1 GTSNPN and CDR2 SVGIG (reference sequence). This CDR3 is CAWVKEGAEAFF. DNA for the CDR3: TGTGCCTGGGTTAAGGAGGGAGCAGAAGCTTTCTTT.

This clonotype was counted many times. This chain uses TRBV13 with TRBJ2-1; D not certain. The CDR3 runs 15 residues. Germline loops: CDR1 PRHDT, CDR2 FYEKMQ (reference sequence). Trimming cost V 2 bases and J 4 bases, with 12 bases left between them. This chain's CDR3 is CASSLITDEYNEQFF. The CDR3 nucleotides are TGTGCCAGCAGCTTAATCACAGACGAGTACAATGAGCAGTTCTTC.

This clonotype has ten or more counts. V is TRBV20-1 and J is TRBJ2-1; perhaps TRBD2 as D (6 bases). Germline values: CDR1 DFQATT, CDR2 SNEGSKA (reference sequence). The V and J ends lost 5 bases and 7 bases respectively, with 21 bases between them. This CDR3 has 15 residues. CDR3 nucleotide sequence: TGCAGTGCTGCTCTGCGGGGACCCTCCCCTAATGAGCAGTTCTTC. It yields the protein CSAALRGPSPNEQFF.

This clonotype has ten or more counts. The chain joins TRBV7-2 to TRBJ2-6; TRBD2 aligns across 7 bases. The CDR3 has 17 residues. With 1 base clipped from V and 0 bases from J, the junction kept 3 bases outside the gene matches. From germline, CDR1 is SGHTA and CDR2 FQGNSA. This CDR3 is CASSLGRGYSGANVLTF. The CDR3 coding sequence is TGTGCCAGCAGCTTAGGGCGGGGGTACTCTGGGGCCAACGTCCTGACTTTC.

This clonotype was counted at least ten times. The gene calls are TRBV2 and TRBJ1-3, with a weak D call TRBD1 (5 bases). The V end was cut by 0 bases, the J end by 3 bases, with 9 bases between. This CDR3 comprises 15 residues. CDR1 SNHLY and CDR2 FYNNEI come from the germline V gene. CDR3 sequence reads: CASSEARGVGNTIYF. The CDR3 DNA is TGTGCCAGCAGTGAAGCACGGGGGGTTGGAAACACCATATATTTT.

The J gene is TRBJ2-7, the V gene TRBV7-9, with a weak D call TRBD1 (6 bases). The CDR3 sequence is 13 residues long. Trimming shortened V by 7 bases and J by 0 bases, and 10 bases separated the two germline ends. Germline CDR1 is SEHNR and CDR2 is FQNEAQ (reference sequence). CDR3 DNA sequence: TGTGCCAGCAAAGGGGACACCTCCTACGAGCAGTACTTC. The encoded protein is CASKGDTSYEQYF.

The sample holds many counts of this clonotype. The V and J genes are TRBV20-1 and TRBJ1-1; 8 bases agree with TRBD1. Per germline, CDR1 DFQATT and CDR2 SNEGSKA (reference sequence). CDR3 length: 15 amino acids. The V gene end was trimmed by 7 bases and the J gene end by 0 bases; junction bases not matched to a gene: 10. The CDR3 DNA reads as TGCAGTGTGACAGGGGCAGGGTATATGAACACTGAAGCTTTCTTT. This gives the protein CSVTGAGYMNTEAFF.

V is TRBV5-1 and J is TRBJ1-6; D is unclear. The V end was cut by 3 bases, the J end by 6 bases, with 10 bases between. CDR1 is SGHRS and CDR2 is YFSETQ in the germline V gene. The CDR3 covers 14 residues. This chain's CDR3 is CASSWVGSNSPLHF. The CDR3 DNA reads as TGCGCCAGCAGCTGGGTCGGGAGTAATTCACCCCTCCACTTT.

This clonotype was recorded a few times. The rearrangement joins TRBV6-5 to TRBJ2-4, with 9 bases fitting TRBD1. This CDR3 has 15 residues. Germline V lookup: CDR1 MNHEY, CDR2 SVGAGI. J was trimmed by 6 bases and V by 2 bases; bases with no gene match: 5. CDR3 DNA sequence: TGTGCCAGCAGTTACGAGGGACAGGGAATAAACATTCAGTACTTC. Its protein is CASSYEGQGINIQYF.

V is TRBV6-2 or TRBV6-3 and J is TRBJ1-5; 8 nucleotides agree with TRBD1. CDR3 length equals 16 residues. Trimming cost V 4 bases and J 3 bases; bases outside gene matches: 8. Germline CDR1 and CDR2: MNHEY and SVGEGT. CDR3 loop: CASSLRQGAINQPQHF. The CDR3, as DNA: TGTGCCAGCAGTTTGAGGCAGGGGGCAATCAATCAGCCCCAGCATTTT.

This clonotype came up a few times. V and J are TRBV11-2 and TRBJ2-5, with TRBD2 as a possible D gene (6 bases). Germline values: CDR1 SGHAT, CDR2 FQNNGV. The CDR3 has 13 amino acids. Trimming stripped 5 bases from V and 5 bases from J, with 12 bases between. The CDR3 DNA follows: TGTGCCAGCAGCCAAGGACTAATGGAGACCCAGTACTTC. It is translated as CASSQGLMETQYF.

A note on this clonotype: One base away lies a much larger clone, so this may be a sequencing read error. This sequence joins TRBV6-9 and TRBJ2-3; 7 nucleotides align to TRBD2. Germline V gene data show CDR1 as MNHGY and CDR2 as SVAAGI. CDR3 size: 14 residues. The CDR3 here is CASNYKRGPDTQYF. CDR3 in DNA: TGTGCCAGCAATTATAAGCGGGGACCAGATACGCAGTATTTT.

This clonotype was observed at least ten times. The chain carries TRBV6-2 or TRBV6-3 and TRBJ2-2; D might be TRBD1 (5 bases). Trimming cost V 0 bases and J 4 bases, with 12 bases left between them. Germline V gene sequence: CDR1 MNHEY, CDR2 SVGEGT. CDR3 length: 16 amino acids. The CDR3 region has the DNA TGTGCCAGCAGTTACTCCCCTCCGACAGTCACCGGGGAGCTGTTTTTT. Encoded protein: CASSYSPPTVTGELFF.

This clonotype was found once. V gene TRBV6-1 combines with J gene TRBJ2-2; no definite D call. CDR3 length: 15 residues. CDR1 and CDR2 (germline): MNHNS, SASEGT. With 1 base removed from V and 2 bases from J, the gap between germline ends came to 8 bases. CDR3 coding DNA: TGTGCCAGCAGTGAAGTGGTCCGCAACACCGGGGAGCTGTTTTTT. This gives the protein CASSEVVRNTGELFF.

This clonotype was seen ten or more times. The V gene is TRBV5-5, the J gene TRBJ2-7, with no clear D. CDR3 length equals 14 residues. Germline V gives CDR1 SGHKS, CDR2 YYEKEE (reference sequence). Trimming shortened V by 2 bases and J by 1 base, and 10 bases separated the two germline ends. Here the CDR3 reads CASSLTQLSYEQYF. CDR3 bases: TGTGCCAGCAGCTTAACACAGCTTTCCTACGAGCAGTACTTC. Looking up the rest from reference TRBV5-5 and TRBJ2-7 gives the full variable domain: DAGVTQSPTHLIKTRGQQVTLRCSPISGHKSVSWYQQVLGQGPQFIFQYYEKEERGRGNFPDRFSARQFPNYSSELNVNALLLGDSALYLCASSLTQLSYEQYFGPGTRLTVT.

This clonotype was detected a few times. The chain combines TRBV13 with TRBJ2-3; tentative D call: TRBD1 (5 bases). The CDR3 has 13 amino acids. The V gene lost 7 bases and the J gene lost 1 base, with 9 bases spanning the gap. Germline V gene lookup returns CDR1 PRHDT and CDR2 FYEKMQ (reference sequence). The CDR3 sequence is CASTSQGTDTQYF. The CDR3 DNA reads TGTGCCAGCACATCACAGGGCACAGATACGCAGTATTTT. The full variable domain, with the rest looked up from reference TRBV13 and TRBJ2-3, is AAGVIQSPRHLIKEKRETATLKCYPIPRHDTVYWYQQGPGQDPQFLISFYEKMQSDKGSIPDRFSAQQFSDYHSELNMSSLELGDSALYFCASTSQGTDTQYFGPGTRLTVL.

Notes on this clonotype: Since a much larger clone is just one base distant, this may be a read error. This CDR3 reads CASSLIWSRTDTQYF. CDR3 bases: TGTGCCAGCAGCTTAATCTGGTCGCGCACAGATACGCAGTATTTT. The chain links TRBV7-2 to TRBJ2-3; D not resolved. V lost 2 bases and J 1 base, leaving 10 bases between the germline ends. Germline-derived CDR1 and CDR2 are SGHTA and FQGNSA. This CDR3 contains 15 residues.

This clonotype came up a few times. J is TRBJ1-5 and V is TRBV5-1; tentatively, D is TRBD1 (6 bases). CDR1 and CDR2 (germline): SGHRS, YFSETQ. The CDR3 length is 15 residues. Deletions cut 0 bases from V and 6 bases from J, with 13 bases between. CDR3 nucleotides: TGCGCCAGCAGCTTGGAAGGGGGTCTAGGTCAGCCCCAGCATTTT. This gives the protein CASSLEGGLGQPQHF.